This TCR beta chain derives from a study of control samples from healthy donors and cancer patients. The method was immunoSEQ multiplex PCR; TCRdb's version includes in-frame clones alone and lacks a portion of them. This table holds around 110,000 clones, 93% found once. Input material: blood. This sequence originates from a man aged 30 to 39 in good health.

This CDR3 reads CASSFQRGYEQYF. In nucleotides, the CDR3 is TGTGCCAGCAGCTTCCAGCGGGGCTACGAGCAGTACTTC. This rearrangement joins TRBV5-5 to TRBJ2-7, with TRBD2 matching over 7 bases. This CDR3 spans 13 amino acids. The V gene's germline CDR1 is SGHKS and CDR2 YYEKEE (reference sequence). V shed 2 bases, J shed 3 bases, and the junction held 2 bases outside the gene matches.